This entry lists 17 T cell receptor beta chains sequenced from one sample in a study of T cell responses to AZD1222 COVID-19 vaccine. Data came from immunoSEQ multiplex PCR; TCRdb stores just in-frame clones and leaves some out. The table lists around 200,000 clones, approximately 94% of them singletons. This material consisted of peripheral blood, taken 28 days after the second AZD1222 dose. The source is an adult who received the AZD1222 COVID-19 vaccine.

The rearrangement links TRBV7-9 to TRBJ1-2; D remains ambiguous. The CDR3 runs to 15 residues. The germline CDR1 and CDR2 sequences are SEHNR and FQNEAQ (reference sequence). V gave up 4 bases and J gave up 3 bases, with 15 bases separating them. DNA of the CDR3: TGTGCCAGCAGCTCCGTAGACCGAAAGTACTATGGCTACACCTTC. Translating gives CASSSVDRKYYGYTF.

The rearrangement uses TRBV19 and TRBJ2-1; D remains unclear. Germline values: CDR1 LNHDA, CDR2 SQIVND (reference sequence). CDR3 length: 16 residues. Deletions cut 3 bases from V and 5 bases from J, with 17 bases between. CDR3 DNA: TGTGCCAGTAGTATGACCAACGAGTTGGGCAACAATGAGCAGTTCTTC. This sequence encodes CASSMTNELGNNEQFF.

This chain connects TRBV2 to TRBJ2-1, with 13 positions matching TRBD2. This CDR3 has 17 residues. Trimming removed 7 bases from V and 7 bases from J; junction bases left unmatched: 13. The germline V gene has CDR1 SNHLY and CDR2 FYNNEI. The CDR3 sequence is CASKRTSGRFPGNEQFF. Here the CDR3 DNA reads TGTGCCAGCAAACGGACTAGCGGGAGATTTCCGGGAAATGAGCAGTTCTTC.

The V and J genes are TRBV15 and TRBJ1-5; D gene ambiguous. V gave up 5 bases and J gave up 0 bases, with 14 bases separating them. The CDR3 totals 16 residues. Germline V CDR1 and CDR2: LNHNV, YYDKDF (reference sequence). CDR3 residues: CATSSRRLYSNQPQHF. CDR3 coding DNA: TGTGCCACCAGCTCCCGACGGCTTTATAGCAATCAGCCCCAGCATTTT.

The V and J genes are TRBV24-1 and TRBJ2-1, with D possibly being TRBD1 (6 bases). This CDR3 is built from 14 residues. Trimming took 0 bases from V and 15 from J, leaving 17 bases between them. Looked up from germline, CDR1 is KGHDR and CDR2 is SFDVKD. CDR3 sequence (DNA): TGTGCCACCAGTGATTTGCAAGGGGCAGGGGTTCGGTTCTTC. Residues: CATSDLQGAGVRFF.

The chain employs TRBV4-3 and TRBJ2-1; TRBD2 aligns across 10 bases. The CDR3 has 19 residues. The ends lost 1 base at V and 3 bases at J; junction bases unmatched: 12. CDR1 is LGHNA, CDR2 YSLEER, per germline. The CDR3 sequence: CASSQGLAGADKIYNEQFF. In DNA form, the CDR3 reads TGCGCCAGCAGCCAAGGCCTAGCGGGGGCCGACAAAATCTACAATGAGCAGTTCTTC.

The chain employs TRBV6-5 and TRBJ1-2; possibly TRBD1 for D (6 bases). The CDR3 extends over 15 amino acids. Germline V gene lookup returns CDR1 MNHEY and CDR2 SVGAGI. Trimming removed 8 bases at V and 0 bases at J, with 16 bases between. DNA for the CDR3: TGTGCCAGCTTTATGGGGGGCAGTTCTAACTATGGCTACACCTTC. Translation: CASFMGGSSNYGYTF.

V is TRBV6-5 and J is TRBJ1-2; D ambiguous. The V end was cut by 7 bases, the J end by 3 bases, with 12 bases between. Germline V CDR1 and CDR2: MNHEY, SVGAGI. This CDR3 spans 13 amino acids. CDR3 region: CASTPTGDYGYTF. CDR3 DNA: TGTGCCAGCACCCCGACCGGGGACTATGGCTACACCTTC.

This sequence joins TRBV28 and TRBJ1-5, with TRBD1 as a possible D gene (5 bases). Germline loops: CDR1 MDHEN, CDR2 SYDVKM. V lost 6 bases and J 3 bases, leaving 15 bases between the germline ends. The CDR3 is 15 amino acids. DNA of the CDR3: TGTGCCAGCAGGGCCGGGACGGTTGACAATCAGCCCCAGCATTTT. Its translation is CASRAGTVDNQPQHF.

CDR3 amino acids: CASSPLGGGPYEQYF. In nucleotides, the CDR3 is TGCGCCAGCAGCCCCCTGGGCGGGGGCCCCTACGAGCAGTACTTC. The chain has TRBV4-1 and TRBJ2-7; D possibly corresponds to TRBD2 (7 bases). The CDR3 is made up of 15 amino acids. Germline loops: CDR1 MGHRA, CDR2 YSYEKL. V was clipped by 4 bases and J by 2 bases, with 15 bases between them.

This chain links TRBV27 with TRBJ2-6; TRBD1 matches at 7 bases. Germline lookup yields CDR1 MNHEY and CDR2 SMNVEV (reference sequence). The CDR3 has 19 amino acids. Trimming at V came to 6 bases and at J to 0 bases, leaving 14 bases not matched to a gene. CDR3 sequence (DNA): TGTGCCAGCAGCCCCCGAGGGACAGTATTAAGCTCTGGGGCCAACGTCCTGACTTTC. It is translated as CASSPRGTVLSSGANVLTF.

The chain combines TRBV3-1 (or the pseudogene TRBV3-2) with TRBJ1-1; weak D call: TRBD1 (5 bases). The length of the CDR3 is 14 residues. Germline V lookup: CDR1 LGHDT, CDR2 YNNKEL (reference sequence). Between the trimmed V and J ends, which lost 3 bases and 4 bases, there was a span of 12 bases. For the CDR3, the DNA is TGTGCCAGCAGCCACAGCGGGAGGGGCACTGAAGCTTTCTTT. Translated, it gives CASSHSGRGTEAFF.

This CDR3 reads CASSLTGGHQPQHF. DNA of the CDR3: TGTGCCAGCAGTTTAACCGGGGGCCATCAGCCCCAGCATTTT. This chain connects TRBV27 to TRBJ1-5; a weak D match, TRBD1 (6 bases). The CDR3 sequence is 14 residues long. Germline V lookup: CDR1 MNHEY, CDR2 SMNVEV (reference sequence). Trimming removed 2 bases at V and 5 bases at J, with 10 bases between.

The chain is built from TRBV2 and TRBJ2-7; 8 nucleotides agree with TRBD2. The CDR3 runs 15 residues. From germline, CDR1 is SNHLY and CDR2 FYNNEI. V lost 7 bases, J lost 1 base, and 9 bases stayed unmatched. The DNA for the CDR3 is TGTGCCAGCACGGGGGGGTTAGGGCCTTCCTACGAGCAGTACTTC. Its protein is CASTGGLGPSYEQYF.

V and J are TRBV5-1 and TRBJ1-1; tentative D call: TRBD1 (5 bases). CDR1 and CDR2 (germline): SGHRS, YFSETQ. Trimming took off 0 bases at V and 1 base at J, with 7 bases between the two ends. The CDR3 totals 14 residues. In DNA, the CDR3 is TGCGCCAGCAGCTTGGTAGGGACGAACACTGAAGCTTTCTTT. This encodes CASSLVGTNTEAFF. Supplemented by reference TRBV5-1 and TRBJ1-1, the full variable domain reads KAGVTQTPRYLIKTRGQQVTLSCSPISGHRSVSWYQQTPGQGLQFLFEYFSETQRNKGNFPGRFSGRQFSNSRSEMNVSTLELGDSALYLCASSLVGTNTEAFFGQGTRLTVV.

This clone was found once. This chain connects TRBV7-3 to TRBJ2-2; TRBD1 aligns across 10 bases. The CDR3 runs 16 residues. The germline CDR1 and CDR2 sequences are SGHTA and FQGTGA. V lost 5 bases and J lost 4; bases outside the gene matches: 7. CDR3 residues: CASSKNRDRGTGELFF. In DNA form, the CDR3 reads TGTGCCAGCAGCAAAAATCGGGACAGGGGCACCGGGGAGCTGTTTTTT.

This sequence joins TRBV19 and TRBJ1-2; 11 bases agree with TRBD1. Germline trimming cut 10 bases from V and 4 bases from J; bases unmatched to any gene: 8. The CDR3 is made up of 14 amino acids. CDR1 is LNHDA and CDR2 is SQIVND in the germline V gene (reference sequence). CDR3: CATSKGTGGYGYTF. For the CDR3, the DNA is TGTGCCACCTCTAAGGGGACAGGGGGCTATGGCTACACCTTC.